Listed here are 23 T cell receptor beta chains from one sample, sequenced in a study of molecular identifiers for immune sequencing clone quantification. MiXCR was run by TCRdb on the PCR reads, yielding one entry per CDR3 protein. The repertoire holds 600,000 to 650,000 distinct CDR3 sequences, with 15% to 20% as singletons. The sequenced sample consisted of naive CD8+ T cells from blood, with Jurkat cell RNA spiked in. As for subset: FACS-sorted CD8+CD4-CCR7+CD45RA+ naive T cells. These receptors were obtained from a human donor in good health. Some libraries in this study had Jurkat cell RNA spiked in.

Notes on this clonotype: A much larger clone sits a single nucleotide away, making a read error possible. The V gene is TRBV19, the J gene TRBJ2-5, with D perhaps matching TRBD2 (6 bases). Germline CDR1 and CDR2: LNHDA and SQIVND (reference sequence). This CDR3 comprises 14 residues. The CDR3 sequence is CASSIFGARETHYF. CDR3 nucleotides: TGTGCCAGTAGTATTTTTGGGGCTCGGGAGACCCATTACTTC.

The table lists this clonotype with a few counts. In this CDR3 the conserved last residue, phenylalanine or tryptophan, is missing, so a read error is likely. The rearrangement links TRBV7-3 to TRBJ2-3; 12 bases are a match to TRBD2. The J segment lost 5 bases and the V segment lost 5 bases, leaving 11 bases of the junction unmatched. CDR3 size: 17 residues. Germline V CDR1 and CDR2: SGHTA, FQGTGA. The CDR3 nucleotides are TGTGCCAGCAGCCCCTACCCGGGACTAGCGGGTGGAGATACGCAGTATCTT. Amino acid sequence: CASSPYPGLAGGDTQYL.

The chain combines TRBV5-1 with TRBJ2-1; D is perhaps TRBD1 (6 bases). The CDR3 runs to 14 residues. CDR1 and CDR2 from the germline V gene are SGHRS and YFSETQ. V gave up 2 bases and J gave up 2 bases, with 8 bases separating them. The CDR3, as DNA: TGCGCCAGCAGCTTCGAGGGGGCCTACAATGAGCAGTTCTTC. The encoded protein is CASSFEGAYNEQFF.

The CDR3 sequence: CASSVAWGQGASGTGELFF. The DNA of the CDR3 is TGTGCCAGCAGCGTAGCTTGGGGACAGGGGGCGTCGGGGACCGGGGAGCTGTTTTTT. This chain joins TRBV9 and TRBJ2-2; 12 bases fit TRBD1. This CDR3 is 19 amino acids long. The ends lost 0 bases at V and 5 bases at J; junction bases unmatched: 11. Germline V CDR1 and CDR2: SGDLS, YYNGEE.

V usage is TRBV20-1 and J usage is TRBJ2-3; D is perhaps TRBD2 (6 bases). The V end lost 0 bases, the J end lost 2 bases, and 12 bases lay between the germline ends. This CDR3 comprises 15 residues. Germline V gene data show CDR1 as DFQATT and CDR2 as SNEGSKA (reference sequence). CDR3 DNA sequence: TGCAGTGCTAGAGACCCGGGACTGAACACAGATACGCAGTATTTT. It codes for CSARDPGLNTDTQYF.

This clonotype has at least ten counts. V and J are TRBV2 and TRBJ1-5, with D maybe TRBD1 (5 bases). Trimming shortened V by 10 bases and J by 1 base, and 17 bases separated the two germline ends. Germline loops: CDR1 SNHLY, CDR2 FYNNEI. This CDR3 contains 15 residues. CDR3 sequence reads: CATSRWGSSNQPQHF. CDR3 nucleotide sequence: TGTGCCACGAGCCGGTGGGGCTCCAGCAATCAGCCCCAGCATTTT.

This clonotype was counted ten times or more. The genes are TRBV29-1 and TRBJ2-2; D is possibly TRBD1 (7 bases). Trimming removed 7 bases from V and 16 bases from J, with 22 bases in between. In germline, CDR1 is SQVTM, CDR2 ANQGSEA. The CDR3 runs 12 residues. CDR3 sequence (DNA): TGCAGCGGTTCGGAGGGGGCAGGGGATGCGTTTTTT. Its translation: CSGSEGAGDAFF.

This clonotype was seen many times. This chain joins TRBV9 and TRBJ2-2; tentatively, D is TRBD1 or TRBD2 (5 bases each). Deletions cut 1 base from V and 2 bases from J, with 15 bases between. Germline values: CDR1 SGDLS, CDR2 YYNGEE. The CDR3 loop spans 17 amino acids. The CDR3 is CASSVYYGTTNTGELFF. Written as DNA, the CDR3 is TGTGCCAGCAGCGTATACTACGGGACGACAAACACCGGGGAGCTGTTTTTT.

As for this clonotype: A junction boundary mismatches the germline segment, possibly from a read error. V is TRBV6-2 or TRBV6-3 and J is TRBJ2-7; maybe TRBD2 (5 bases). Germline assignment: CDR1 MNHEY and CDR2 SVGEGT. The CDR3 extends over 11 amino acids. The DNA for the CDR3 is TGTGCCAGTGCCTTCGACTACGAGCAGTGCTTC. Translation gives CASAFDYEQCF.

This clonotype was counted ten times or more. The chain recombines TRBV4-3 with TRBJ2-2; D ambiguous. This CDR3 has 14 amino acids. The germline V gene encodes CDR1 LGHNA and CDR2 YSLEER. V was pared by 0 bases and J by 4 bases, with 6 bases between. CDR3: CASSQEPFTGELFF. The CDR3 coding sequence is TGCGCCAGCAGCCAAGAGCCGTTCACCGGGGAGCTGTTTTTT.

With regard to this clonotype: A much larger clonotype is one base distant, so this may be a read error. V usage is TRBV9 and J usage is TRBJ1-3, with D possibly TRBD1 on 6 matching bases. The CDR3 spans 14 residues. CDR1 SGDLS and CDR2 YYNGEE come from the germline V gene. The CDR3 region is CASGVGGSGNTIYF. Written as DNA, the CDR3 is TGTGCCAGCGGCGTAGGGGGCTCTGGAAACACCATATATTTT.

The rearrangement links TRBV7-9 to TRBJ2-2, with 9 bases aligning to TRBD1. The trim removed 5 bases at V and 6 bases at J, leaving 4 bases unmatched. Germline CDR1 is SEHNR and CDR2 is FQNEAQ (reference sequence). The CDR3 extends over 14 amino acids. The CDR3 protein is CASSAGQGAGELFF. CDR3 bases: TGTGCCAGCAGCGCGGGACAGGGTGCCGGGGAGCTGTTTTTT.

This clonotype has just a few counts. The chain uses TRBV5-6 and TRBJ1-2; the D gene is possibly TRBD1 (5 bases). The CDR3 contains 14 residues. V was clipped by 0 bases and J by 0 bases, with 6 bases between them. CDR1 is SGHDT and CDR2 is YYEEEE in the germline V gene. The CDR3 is CASSLVQANYGYTF. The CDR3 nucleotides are TGTGCCAGCAGCTTGGTACAGGCTAACTATGGCTACACCTTC.

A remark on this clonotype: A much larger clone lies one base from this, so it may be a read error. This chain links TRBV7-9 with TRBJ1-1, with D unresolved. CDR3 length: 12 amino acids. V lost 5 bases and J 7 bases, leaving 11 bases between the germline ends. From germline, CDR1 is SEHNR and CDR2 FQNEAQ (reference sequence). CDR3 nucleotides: TGTGCCAGCAGCCAAGGTAGCGTTGAAGCTTTCTTT. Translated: CASSQGSVEAFF.

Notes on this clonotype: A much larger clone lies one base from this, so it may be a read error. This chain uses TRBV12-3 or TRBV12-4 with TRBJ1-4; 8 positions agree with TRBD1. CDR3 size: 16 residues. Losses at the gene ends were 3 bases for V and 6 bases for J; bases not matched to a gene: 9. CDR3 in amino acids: CASSLTQGVPDEKLFF. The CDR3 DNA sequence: TGTGCCAGCAGTTTGACACAGGGGGTTCCTGATGAAAAACTGTTTTTT.

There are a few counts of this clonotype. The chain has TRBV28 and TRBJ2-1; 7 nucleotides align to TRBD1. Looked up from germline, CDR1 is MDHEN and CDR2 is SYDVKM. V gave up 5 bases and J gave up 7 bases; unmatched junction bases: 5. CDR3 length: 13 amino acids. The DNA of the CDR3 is TGTGCCAGCAGTGAAAGGGGGCAAAATGAGCAGTTCTTC. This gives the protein CASSERGQNEQFF.

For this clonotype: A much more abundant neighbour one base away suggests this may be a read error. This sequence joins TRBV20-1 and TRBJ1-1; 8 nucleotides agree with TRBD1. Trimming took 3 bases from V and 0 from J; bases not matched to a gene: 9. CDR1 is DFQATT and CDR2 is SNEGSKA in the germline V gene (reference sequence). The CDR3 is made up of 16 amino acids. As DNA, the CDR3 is TGCAGTGCTAGCACATCTGACAGGGGCTTGAACACTGAAGCTTTCTTT. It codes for CSASTSDRGLNTEAFF.

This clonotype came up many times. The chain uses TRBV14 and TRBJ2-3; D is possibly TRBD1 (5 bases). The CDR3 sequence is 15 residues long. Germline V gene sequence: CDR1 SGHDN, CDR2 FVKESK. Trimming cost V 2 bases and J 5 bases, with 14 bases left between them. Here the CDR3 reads CASSQFRTQGDTQYF. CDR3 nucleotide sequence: TGTGCCAGCAGCCAATTTCGGACCCAGGGAGATACGCAGTATTTT.

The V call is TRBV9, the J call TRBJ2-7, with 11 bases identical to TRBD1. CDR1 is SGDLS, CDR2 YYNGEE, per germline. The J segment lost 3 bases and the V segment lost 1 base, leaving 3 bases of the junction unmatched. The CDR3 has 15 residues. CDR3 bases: TGTGCCAGCAGCGTATGGGGACAGGGGGTCTACGAGCAGTACTTC. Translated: CASSVWGQGVYEQYF.

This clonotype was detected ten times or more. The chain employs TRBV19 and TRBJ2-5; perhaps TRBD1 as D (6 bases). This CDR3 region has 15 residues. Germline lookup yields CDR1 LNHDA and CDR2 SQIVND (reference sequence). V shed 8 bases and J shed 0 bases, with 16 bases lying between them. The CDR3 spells CASAPWTANQETQYF. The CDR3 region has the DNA TGTGCCAGTGCCCCTTGGACAGCGAACCAAGAGACCCAGTACTTC. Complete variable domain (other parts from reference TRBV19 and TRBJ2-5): DGGITQSPKYLFRKEGQNVTLSCEQNLNHDAMYWYRQDPGQGLRLIYYSQIVNDFQKGDIAEGYSVSREKKESFPLTVTSAQKNPTAFYLCASAPWTANQETQYFGPGTRLLVL.

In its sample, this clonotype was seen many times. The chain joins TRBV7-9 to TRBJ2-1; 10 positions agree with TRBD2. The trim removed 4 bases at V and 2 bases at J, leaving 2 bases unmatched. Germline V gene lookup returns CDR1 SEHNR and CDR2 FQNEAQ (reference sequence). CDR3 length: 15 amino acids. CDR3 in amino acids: CASSSSGGAYNEQFF. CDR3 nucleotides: TGTGCCAGCAGCTCCAGCGGGGGGGCCTACAATGAGCAGTTCTTC.

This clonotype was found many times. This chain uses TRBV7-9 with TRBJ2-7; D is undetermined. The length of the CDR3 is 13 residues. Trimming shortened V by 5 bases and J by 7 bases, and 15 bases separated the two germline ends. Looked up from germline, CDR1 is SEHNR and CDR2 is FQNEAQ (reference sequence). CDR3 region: CASSRSSVSEQYF. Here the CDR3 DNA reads TGTGCCAGCAGCCGATCGTCTGTCTCGGAGCAGTACTTC.

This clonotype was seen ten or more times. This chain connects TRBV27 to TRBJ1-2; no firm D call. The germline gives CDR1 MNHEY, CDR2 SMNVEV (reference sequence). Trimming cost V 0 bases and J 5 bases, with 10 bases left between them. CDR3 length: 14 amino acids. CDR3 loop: CASSLSRSSYGYTF. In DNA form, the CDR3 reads TGTGCCAGCAGTTTATCGAGGAGTAGTTATGGCTACACCTTC.